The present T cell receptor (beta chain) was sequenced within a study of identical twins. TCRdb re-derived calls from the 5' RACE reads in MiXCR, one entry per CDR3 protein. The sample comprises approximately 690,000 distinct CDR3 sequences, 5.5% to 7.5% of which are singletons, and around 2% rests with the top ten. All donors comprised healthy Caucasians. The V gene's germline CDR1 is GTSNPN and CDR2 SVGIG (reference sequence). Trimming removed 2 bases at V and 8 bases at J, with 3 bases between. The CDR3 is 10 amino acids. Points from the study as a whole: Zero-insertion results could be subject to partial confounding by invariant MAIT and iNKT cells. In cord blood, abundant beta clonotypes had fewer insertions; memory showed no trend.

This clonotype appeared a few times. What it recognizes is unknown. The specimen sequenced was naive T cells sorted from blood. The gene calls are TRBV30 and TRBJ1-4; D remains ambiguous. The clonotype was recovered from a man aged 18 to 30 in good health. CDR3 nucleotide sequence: TGTGCCTGGAGTAGGGAAAAACTGTTTTTT. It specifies CAWSREKLFF.